This is a list of T cell receptor beta chains from one sample in a study of T cells in Graves' hyperthyroidism and ophthalmopathy. A single record per CDR3 protein comes from TCRdb applying MiXCR to the multiplex PCR reads. This table has some 500,000 distinct CDR3 sequences, 16% appearing once. The sequenced material came from blood. These receptors originate from a woman in her 30s with Graves' ophthalmopathy. CDR3s include the opening cysteine and the closing phenylalanine or tryptophan. A D gene is named only where the DNA matches it firmly. A row's size may be missing; if present it is once, few, many or a size class.

j_call: TRBJ2-3
clone_size: few
d_call: -
v_call: TRBV18
cdr3_aa: CASAPGRSTDTQYF
cdr3_nt: TGTGCCAGCGCTCCGGGACGGAGCACAGATACGCAGTATTTT

j_call: TRBJ1-3
clone_size: few
d_call: -
v_call: TRBV28
cdr3_aa: CASISGNTIYF
cdr3_nt: TGTGCCAGCATTAGTGGAAACACCATATATTTT

j_call: TRBJ1-2
clone_size: -
d_call: -
v_call: TRBV4-3
cdr3_aa: CASSQGWGYGYTF
cdr3_nt: TGCGCCAGCAGCCAGGGCTGGGGGTACGGCTACACCTTC

j_call: TRBJ2-7
clone_size: -
d_call: -
v_call: TRBV28
cdr3_aa: CASSDRGAGRQYF
cdr3_nt: TGTGCCAGCAGTGATCGGGGGGCGGGAAGGCAGTACTTC

j_call: TRBJ2-5
clone_size: -
d_call: -
v_call: TRBV6-2/TRBV6-3
cdr3_aa: CASSYSGNRDETQYF
cdr3_nt: TGTGCCAGCAGTTACTCGGGCAACAGGGATGAGACCCAGTACTTC

j_call: TRBJ2-5
clone_size: -
d_call: -
v_call: TRBV24-1
cdr3_aa: CATSDDGLTQYF
cdr3_nt: TGTGCCACCAGTGATGACGGATTGACCCAGTACTTC

j_call: TRBJ2-6
clone_size: few
d_call: TRBD1
v_call: TRBV6-1
cdr3_aa: CASSLQRQGTGANVLTF
cdr3_nt: TGTGCCAGCAGTTTACAGAGACAGGGCACTGGGGCCAACGTCCTGACTTTC

j_call: TRBJ1-1
clone_size: few
d_call: -
v_call: TRBV12-3/TRBV12-4
cdr3_aa: CANTRGVGGERREAFF
cdr3_nt: TGTGCCAACACACGCGGGGTGGGGGGCGAAAGACGTGAAGCTTTCTTT

j_call: TRBJ1-5
clone_size: -
d_call: TRBD1
v_call: TRBV28
cdr3_aa: CASSGQDSNQPQHF
cdr3_nt: TGTGCCAGCAGCGGACAGGATAGCAATCAGCCCCAGCATTTT

j_call: TRBJ1-1
clone_size: many
d_call: -
v_call: TRBV12-3/TRBV12-4
cdr3_aa: CASRGTRDMNTEAFF
cdr3_nt: TGTGCCAGCAGGGGGACCCGGGATATGAACACTGAAGCTTTCTTT

j_call: TRBJ1-1
clone_size: few
d_call: TRBD1
v_call: TRBV6-4
cdr3_aa: CASREGQGHTEAFF
cdr3_nt: TGTGCCAGCAGAGAGGGACAGGGGCACACTGAAGCTTTCTTT

j_call: TRBJ1-4
clone_size: few
d_call: -
v_call: TRBV9
cdr3_aa: CASSVAPLSATNEKLFF
cdr3_nt: TGTGCCAGCAGCGTAGCTCCCCTTAGTGCAACTAATGAAAAACTGTTTTTT

j_call: TRBJ1-1
clone_size: many
d_call: TRBD1
v_call: TRBV12-3/TRBV12-4
cdr3_aa: CASSLQGDLEAFF
cdr3_nt: TGTGCCAGCAGTTTACAGGGGGACCTTGAAGCTTTCTTT

j_call: TRBJ2-5
clone_size: few
d_call: -
v_call: TRBV5-8
cdr3_aa: CASSLDLEEETQYF
cdr3_nt: TGTGCCAGCAGCTTGGATTTAGAGGAAGAGACCCAGTACTTC

j_call: TRBJ1-4
clone_size: -
d_call: -
v_call: TRBV12-3/TRBV12-4
cdr3_aa: CASSTDRPSGNEKLFF
cdr3_nt: TGTGCCAGCAGTACCGACAGGCCCAGCGGGAATGAAAAACTGTTTTTT

j_call: TRBJ2-3
clone_size: many
d_call: -
v_call: TRBV7-8
cdr3_aa: CASSSTRINRTDTQYF
cdr3_nt: TGTGCCAGCAGCTCCACACGGATAAATCGCACAGATACGCAGTATTTT

j_call: TRBJ2-1
clone_size: many
d_call: TRBD1
v_call: TRBV20-1
cdr3_aa: CSAKTGYSYNEQFF
cdr3_nt: TGCAGTGCCAAGACAGGGTACTCCTACAATGAGCAGTTCTTC

j_call: TRBJ2-5
clone_size: many
d_call: -
v_call: TRBV10-3
cdr3_aa: CAIRPAGEYQETQYF
cdr3_nt: TGTGCCATCAGACCGGCAGGGGAGTACCAAGAGACCCAGTACTTC

j_call: TRBJ2-5
clone_size: few
d_call: TRBD2
v_call: TRBV6-2/TRBV6-3
cdr3_aa: CAGSSGTSWETQYF
cdr3_nt: TGTGCCGGAAGTAGCGGGACCTCGTGGGAGACCCAGTACTTC

j_call: TRBJ2-7
clone_size: -
d_call: -
v_call: TRBV4-1
cdr3_aa: CASSLRSGGDYEQYF
cdr3_nt: TGCGCCAGCAGCCTACGAAGCGGTGGGGATTACGAGCAGTACTTC

j_call: TRBJ2-3
clone_size: many
d_call: TRBD1
v_call: TRBV29-1
cdr3_aa: CSVDGTGGRDTQYF
cdr3_nt: TGCAGCGTTGATGGGACAGGGGGAAGAGATACGCAGTATTTT

j_call: TRBJ1-5
clone_size: -
d_call: -
v_call: TRBV11-2
cdr3_aa: CASSVLWGGRDQPQHF
cdr3_nt: TGTGCCAGCAGCGTACTTTGGGGGGGACGAGATCAGCCCCAGCATTTT

j_call: TRBJ2-1
clone_size: many
d_call: -
v_call: TRBV6-2/TRBV6-3
cdr3_aa: CASRPTGSYNEQFF
cdr3_nt: TGTGCCAGCAGACCGACAGGATCTTACAATGAGCAGTTCTTC

j_call: TRBJ2-1
clone_size: -
d_call: TRBD2
v_call: TRBV5-1
cdr3_aa: CASSLAETSGRDEQFF
cdr3_nt: TGCGCCAGCAGCTTGGCCGAGACTAGCGGGAGGGATGAGCAGTTCTTC

j_call: TRBJ1-5
clone_size: few
d_call: TRBD1
v_call: TRBV6-2/TRBV6-3
cdr3_aa: CASRSIDRENQPQHF
cdr3_nt: TGTGCCAGCCGTTCAATTGACAGGGAAAACCAGCCCCAGCATTTT

j_call: TRBJ2-5
clone_size: -
d_call: TRBD2
v_call: TRBV6-2/TRBV6-3
cdr3_aa: CASRTSGGRRETQYF
cdr3_nt: TGTGCCAGCAGAACTAGCGGAGGGAGAAGAGAGACCCAGTACTTC

j_call: TRBJ1-2
clone_size: -
d_call: TRBD1
v_call: TRBV28
cdr3_aa: CASREDRVVGYTF
cdr3_nt: TGTGCCAGCAGAGAAGACAGGGTCGTCGGCTACACCTTC

j_call: TRBJ2-3
clone_size: -
d_call: TRBD2
v_call: TRBV24-1
cdr3_aa: CATRGLAVGTQYF
cdr3_nt: TGTGCCACCAGAGGACTAGCGGTTGGTACGCAGTATTTT

j_call: TRBJ1-6
clone_size: many
d_call: TRBD1
v_call: TRBV30
cdr3_aa: CAWSPWGGQGAGSPLHF
cdr3_nt: TGTGCCTGGAGTCCCTGGGGGGGTCAGGGGGCAGGATCACCCCTCCACTTT

j_call: TRBJ2-6
clone_size: -
d_call: -
v_call: TRBV4-3
cdr3_aa: CASSQGMGSGANVLTF
cdr3_nt: TGCGCCAGCAGCCAAGGGATGGGGTCTGGGGCCAACGTCCTGACTTTC

j_call: TRBJ1-1
clone_size: many
d_call: -
v_call: TRBV28
cdr3_aa: CASTLWSGVGTEAFF
cdr3_nt: TGTGCCAGCACCTTATGGTCAGGGGTTGGAACTGAAGCTTTCTTT

j_call: TRBJ2-2
clone_size: few
d_call: -
v_call: TRBV28
cdr3_aa: CASSLVVWVGGDTGELFF
cdr3_nt: TGTGCCAGCAGTTTAGTGGTCTGGGTAGGAGGTGACACCGGGGAGCTGTTTTTT

j_call: TRBJ2-6
clone_size: -
d_call: -
v_call: TRBV4-1
cdr3_aa: CASSQVGAGANVLTF
cdr3_nt: TGCGCCAGCAGCCAAGTGGGAGCTGGGGCCAACGTCCTGACTTTC

j_call: TRBJ2-1
clone_size: few
d_call: -
v_call: TRBV11-1
cdr3_aa: CASSLFRGSSSYNEQFF
cdr3_nt: TGTGCCAGCAGCTTATTCCGGGGCTCTAGCTCCTACAATGAGCAGTTCTTC

j_call: TRBJ2-3
clone_size: -
d_call: -
v_call: TRBV20-1
cdr3_aa: CSANPDVVPTDTQYF
cdr3_nt: TGCAGTGCTAACCCCGACGTTGTCCCCACAGATACGCAGTATTTT

j_call: TRBJ1-1
clone_size: -
d_call: -
v_call: TRBV6-2/TRBV6-3
cdr3_aa: CASSYLRRSDTEASF
cdr3_nt: TGTGCCAGCAGTTATCTGCGGAGATCGGACACTGAAGCTTCCTTT

j_call: TRBJ2-2
clone_size: few
d_call: -
v_call: TRBV6-2/TRBV6-3
cdr3_aa: CASSRGTGELFF
cdr3_nt: TGTGCCAGCAGTCGGGGCACCGGGGAGCTGTTTTTT

j_call: TRBJ2-1
clone_size: -
d_call: TRBD1
v_call: TRBV15
cdr3_aa: CATSSPTGDSYNEQFF
cdr3_nt: TGTGCCACCAGCAGCCCCACAGGGGACTCCTACAATGAGCAGTTCTTC

j_call: TRBJ2-5
clone_size: many
d_call: -
v_call: TRBV20-1
cdr3_aa: CSVGGRQETQYF
cdr3_nt: TGCAGTGTTGGGGGTAGGCAAGAGACCCAGTACTTC

j_call: TRBJ2-3
clone_size: -
d_call: -
v_call: TRBV30
cdr3_aa: CAWSPHTDTQYF
cdr3_nt: TGTGCCTGGAGTCCTCACACAGATACGCAGTATTTT

j_call: TRBJ2-1
clone_size: many
d_call: -
v_call: TRBV7-9
cdr3_aa: CASSASGRSSYNEQFF
cdr3_nt: TGTGCCAGCAGCGCCAGCGGGCGAAGCTCCTACAATGAGCAGTTCTTC

j_call: TRBJ2-7
clone_size: -
d_call: -
v_call: TRBV19
cdr3_aa: CASSMTVTESYEQYF
cdr3_nt: TGTGCCAGTAGTATGACGGTGACGGAGTCCTACGAGCAGTACTTC